This TCR beta chain derives from a study of OX40 agonist ivuxolimab in advanced cancers. Study information: Patients in dose escalation had liver, melanoma, kidney or head and neck cancers. Eligibility admitted prior anti-PD-1, anti-PD-L1 or anti-CTLA-4 therapy; roughly 40% had some. Of mixed ages from roughly 23 to 85 and averaging about 60 years, the group was almost 85% male.

Data came from immunoSEQ multiplex PCR; TCRdb stores just in-frame clones and leaves some out. This repertoire shows tens of thousands of clones, 70% to 90% found once; its top ten account for about 1.1%. CDR1 MNHNS and CDR2 SASEGT come from the germline V gene. The V and J ends lost 6 bases and 0 bases respectively, with 8 bases between them. CDR3 length: 13 amino acids. This receptor was obtained from an adult with an advanced solid tumor such as melanoma, head and neck, liver or kidney cancer. J is TRBJ2-5 and V is TRBV6-1; D call uncertain. The specimen comprised CD4+ or CD8+ T cells sorted from blood, sampled in a trial of the OX40 agonist ivuxolimab. The CDR3 here is CASSGRNQETQYF. CDR3 sequence (DNA): TGTGCCAGCAGCGGCAGGAACCAAGAGACCCAGTACTTC.